Listed below are T cell receptor beta chains from one sample, sequenced in a study of T cell responses to AZD1222 COVID-19 vaccine. Sequencing was performed with immunoSEQ multiplex PCR; in TCRdb, only in-frame clones are kept and a portion is missing. There are 95,000 to 100,000 clones in the sample; roughly 84% occur only once, and over 12% lies in the top ten. The source material was peripheral blood, sampled 28 days after the second AZD1222 dose. These receptors were taken from an adult who received the AZD1222 COVID-19 vaccine. CDR3s include the opening cysteine and the closing phenylalanine or tryptophan. D genes are given only for firm matches. Size tells how often a clone was seen (once, few, many) or the class of an expanded clone, and some rows leave it out.

clone_size j_call v_call cdr3_length d_call cdr3_aa cdr3_nt
once TRBJ1-5 TRBV7-2 13 . CASSLRTNQPQHF TGTGCCAGCAGCTTACGGACCAATCAGCCCCAGCATTTT
. TRBJ2-5 TRBV5-1 14 . CASSLGRRLETQYF TGCGCCAGCAGCTTGGGCCGGCGATTAGAGACCCAGTACTTC
. TRBJ2-7 TRBV3-1/TRBV3-2 13 . CASSQEGVQEQYF TGTGCCAGCAGCCAAGAGGGAGTGCAAGAGCAGTACTTC
few TRBJ2-6 TRBV7-3 15 . CASSQTVSGANVLTF TGTGCCAGCAGCCAGACCGTCTCTGGGGCCAACGTCCTGACTTTC
. TRBJ1-2 TRBV5-1 15 TRBD1 CASSGADRESYGYTF TGCGCCAGCAGCGGGGCGGACAGGGAATCCTATGGCTACACCTTC
few TRBJ1-5 TRBV28 15 . CASSLQGQRDQPQHF TGTGCCAGCAGTTTACAAGGACAGAGGGATCAGCCCCAGCATTTT
. TRBJ2-7 TRBV6-2/TRBV6-3 13 . CASSPRVNYEQYF TGTGCCAGCAGTCCCAGGGTAAACTACGAGCAGTACTTC
. TRBJ2-5 TRBV7-2 14 . CASSQHPGQETQYF TGTGCCAGCAGCCAACACCCGGGACAAGAGACCCAGTACTTC
. TRBJ2-7 TRBV28 15 TRBD1 CASSRRPTGSHEQYF TGTGCCAGCAGCCGCCGGCCGACAGGGAGCCACGAGCAGTACTTC
once TRBJ2-7 TRBV5-1 16 . CASSQPATGNHYEQYF TGCGCCAGCAGCCAGCCTGCGACAGGAAACCATTACGAGCAGTACTTC
. TRBJ2-6 TRBV7-9 17 . CASSMASTGFGANVLTF TGTGCCAGCAGCATGGCCTCGACAGGATTTGGGGCCAACGTCCTGACTTTC
. TRBJ2-7 TRBV11-3 15 TRBD1 CASSLNPGQGYEQYF TGTGCCAGCAGCTTAAACCCCGGACAGGGCTACGAGCAGTACTTC
. TRBJ1-5 TRBV14 13 . CASSQGVYQPQHF TGTGCCAGCAGCCAAGGGGTTTATCAGCCCCAGCATTTT
. TRBJ1-1 TRBV30 12 . CAWKAPETEAFF TGTGCCTGGAAGGCCCCGGAGACTGAAGCTTTCTTT
few TRBJ2-7 TRBV19 18 TRBD2 CASSGTSGRGGFAYEQYF TGTGCCAGTAGTGGAACTAGCGGGCGAGGTGGCTTCGCCTACGAGCAGTACTTC
. TRBJ1-2 TRBV7-9 13 . CASRGEDVGGYTF TGTGCCAGCCGCGGAGAGGACGTCGGTGGCTACACCTTC
. TRBJ1-5 TRBV6-5 14 . CASSYSYRDQPQHF TGTGCCAGCAGTTACTCGTACAGGGATCAGCCCCAGCATTTT
. TRBJ2-7 TRBV29-1 12 . CSVGMSSYEQYF TGCAGCGTTGGCATGAGCTCCTACGAGCAGTACTTC
. TRBJ2-7 TRBV7-2 14 . CASSPPPLYYEQYF TGTGCCAGCAGCCCACCACCTCTATACTACGAGCAGTACTTC
. TRBJ1-2 TRBV3-1/TRBV3-2 15 . CASSPLLGALGGYTF TGTGCCAGCAGCCCACTTTTGGGGGCCCTAGGTGGCTACACCTTC
few TRBJ1-1 TRBV28 15 . CASSLIAQGSTEAFF TGTGCCAGCAGTTTGATCGCGCAGGGCAGCACTGAAGCTTTCTTT
. TRBJ2-7 TRBV7-9 13 . CASSLQPPYEQYF TGTGCCAGCAGCTTACAACCCCCCTACGAGCAGTACTTC
. TRBJ2-3 TRBV11-2 16 TRBD2 CASSRRVAGGTDTQYF TGTGCCAGCAGCCGCAGGGTGGCGGGAGGCACAGATACGCAGTATTTT
. TRBJ2-1 TRBV5-5 15 . CASSPGSTTYNEQFF TGTGCCAGCAGCCCAGGGTCTACTACCTACAATGAGCAGTTCTTC
. TRBJ2-1 TRBV7-2 17 TRBD2 CASSLRRSGISYNEQFF TGTGCCAGCAGCTTACGACGAAGCGGGATCTCCTACAATGAGCAGTTCTTC
. TRBJ2-2 TRBV5-1 17 . CASSLHGGTPNTGELFF TGCGCCAGCAGCCTCCACGGCGGAACCCCGAACACCGGGGAGCTGTTTTTT
. TRBJ1-2 TRBV5-1 15 . CASSSAGANYYGYTF TGCGCCAGCAGCTCCGCAGGGGCCAATTACTATGGCTACACCTTC
. TRBJ2-1 TRBV7-3 14 . CASSPWSRENEQFF TGTGCCAGCAGCCCCTGGTCCCGTGAGAATGAGCAGTTCTTC
. TRBJ1-5 TRBV6-5 14 . CASRGQGANQPQHF TGTGCCAGCCGGGGGCAGGGCGCCAATCAGCCCCAGCATTTT
. TRBJ1-1 TRBV6-5 14 . CASSYSVPVTEAFF TGTGCCAGCAGTTACTCGGTACCGGTGACTGAAGCTTTCTTT